One and the same sample provided the 31 T cell receptor beta chains below, sequenced in a study of blood T cells in healthy people across ages. It was with a sample-barcoded 5' primer and a J-beta primer mix that a second PCR of about 6 to 11 cycles was run. MiXCR, run by TCRdb on the 5' RACE reads, gives a single entry per CDR3 protein. Among 650,000 to 1,000,000 distinct CDR3 sequences listed, 30% to 45% were seen once. Sequenced input: blood. The receptor set was obtained from a man between 18 and 29 years old in good health.

This chain links TRBV20-1 with TRBJ1-2, with D perhaps TRBD1 (6 bases). Germline V gives CDR1 DFQATT, CDR2 SNEGSKA (reference sequence). V shed 6 bases and J shed 2 bases, with 13 bases lying between them. CDR3 size: 13 residues. The CDR3 reads CSAGGTENYGYTF. The CDR3 DNA reads TGCAGTGCCGGGGGCACGGAAAACTATGGCTACACCTTC.

With regard to this clonotype: A much larger clone sits a single nucleotide away, making a read error possible. V and J are TRBV9 and TRBJ2-1, with a tentative D call TRBD1 (5 bases). The V gene lost 0 bases and the J gene lost 10 bases, with 11 bases spanning the gap. CDR3 length: 13 amino acids. Per the germline V gene, CDR1 is SGDLS and CDR2 is YYNGEE. This chain's CDR3 is CASSVGQNYEQFF. For the CDR3, the DNA is TGTGCCAGCAGCGTAGGACAGAACTACGAGCAGTTCTTC.

The genes are TRBV20-1 and TRBJ2-7; 7 bases agree with TRBD1. The CDR3 is 15 residues long. In germline, CDR1 is DFQATT, CDR2 SNEGSKA (reference sequence). V was pared by 0 bases and J by 0 bases, with 5 bases of the junction left unmatched. The CDR3 here is CSARDGTGVSYEQYF. CDR3 DNA sequence: TGCAGTGCTAGAGATGGTACAGGGGTCTCCTACGAGCAGTACTTC.

This clonotype was counted between two and nine times. This chain connects TRBV10-3 to TRBJ2-1; D is possibly TRBD1 (5 bases). This CDR3 has 14 amino acids. Germline CDR1 ENHRY, CDR2 SYGVKD. V lost 0 bases and J 7 bases, leaving 10 bases between the germline ends. The CDR3 is CAISESGRVNEQFF. In DNA form, the CDR3 reads TGTGCCATCAGTGAGTCGGGGCGTGTTAATGAGCAGTTCTTC.

In this sample, this clonotype turned up a few times. V gene TRBV20-1 combines with J gene TRBJ2-1; 9 nucleotides align to TRBD2. This CDR3 contains 18 residues. The trim removed 1 base at V and 0 bases at J, leaving 10 bases unmatched. Germline V gene sequence: CDR1 DFQATT, CDR2 SNEGSKA (reference sequence). The CDR3 is CSARGRGTSSYSYNEQFF. For the CDR3, the DNA is TGCAGTGCTAGAGGGCGCGGGACTAGCAGTTACTCCTACAATGAGCAGTTCTTC.

The chain uses TRBV7-9 and TRBJ2-7; TRBD1 matches at 10 bases. The CDR3 is 15 amino acids. Unmatched junction bases numbered 11, after V lost 5 bases and J lost 7 bases. CDR1 SEHNR and CDR2 FQNEAQ come from the germline V gene (reference sequence). This chain's CDR3 is CASSPTGGLLNEQYF. CDR3 sequence (DNA): TGTGCCAGCAGCCCGACAGGGGGCCTACTCAATGAGCAGTACTTC.

This rearrangement joins TRBV3-1 to TRBJ1-2, with 7 bases lining up with TRBD1. Unmatched junction bases numbered 7, after V lost 1 base and J lost 5 bases. This CDR3 spans 15 amino acids. Germline CDR1 LGHDT, CDR2 YNNKEL (reference sequence). The CDR3 region has the DNA TGTGCCAGCAGCCAAGGTGCAGCAGGGGGATATGGCTACACCTTC. This sequence encodes CASSQGAAGGYGYTF.

A word on this clonotype: This may come from a read error, since a much larger clone is one base off. The genes are TRBV12-3 or TRBV12-4 and TRBJ2-1, with TRBD2 matching over 9 bases. CDR3 length: 14 amino acids. CDR3 in amino acids: CTSSKGTSLDEQFF. CDR3 in DNA: TGTACCAGCAGTAAAGGGACTAGCCTGGATGAGCAGTTCTTC.

This clonotype appeared a few times. The chain links TRBV6-2 or TRBV6-3 to TRBJ1-2, with 7 bases matching TRBD1. Trimming took 7 bases from V and 0 from J; bases not matched to a gene: 5. Germline CDR1 MNHEY, CDR2 SVGEGT. This CDR3 is built from 14 residues. In DNA, the CDR3 is TGTGCCAGCACTTGGGACAGAGCTAACTATGGCTACACCTTC. Translating gives CASTWDRANYGYTF.

This clonotype was counted only a few times. The V and J genes are TRBV10-3 and TRBJ1-2; possibly TRBD1 for D (5 bases). The V end lost 7 bases, the J end lost 4 bases, and 16 bases lay between the germline ends. This CDR3 is built from 14 residues. CDR1 and CDR2 from the germline V gene are ENHRY and SYGVKD. CDR3 residues: CAITRDPGSYGYTF. The CDR3 nucleotides read TGTGCCATCACCAGGGACCCGGGTAGCTATGGCTACACCTTC.

The chain uses TRBV12-3 or TRBV12-4 and TRBJ2-7; TRBD2 might be the D (5 bases). The CDR3 totals 14 residues. The germline V and J ends were trimmed by 2 bases and 6 bases, with 14 bases remaining between them. CDR3 loop: CASSLLDAGLEQYF. CDR3 nucleotides: TGTGCCAGCAGTTTATTAGACGCGGGTCTCGAGCAGTACTTC.

The V call is TRBV20-1, the J call TRBJ2-5, with TRBD1 matching 9 bases. Germline V CDR1 and CDR2: DFQATT, SNEGSKA (reference sequence). This CDR3 spans 16 amino acids. V lost 5 bases to trimming and J lost 4 bases; unmatched junction nucleotides: 14. The CDR3: CSAPPSVDRGVETQYF. The DNA of the CDR3 is TGCAGTGCTCCCCCCTCAGTGGACAGGGGAGTAGAGACCCAGTACTTC.

The chain is built from TRBV10-3 and TRBJ2-5; either TRBD1 or TRBD2 may supply D (6 bases each). Germline loops: CDR1 ENHRY, CDR2 SYGVKD. The CDR3 totals 15 residues. V was shortened by 0 bases and J by 5 bases, with 13 bases between the two germline ends. The CDR3 is CAISESSGARETQYF. The CDR3 nucleotides are TGTGCCATCAGTGAGTCGTCGGGGGCCAGGGAGACCCAGTACTTC.

The chain carries TRBV18 and TRBJ1-4; TRBD1 matches 7 bases. This CDR3 contains 14 residues. The ends lost 3 bases at V and 8 bases at J; junction bases unmatched: 6. Germline lookup yields CDR1 KGHSH and CDR2 LQKENI. DNA of the CDR3: TGTGCCAGCTCACCGACAGGGACAAGCGAAAAACTGTTTTTT. Protein product: CASSPTGTSEKLFF.

This clonotype showed up many times. This rearrangement joins TRBV20-1 to TRBJ1-2; possibly TRBD1 for D (6 bases). V lost 2 bases and J 3 bases, leaving 13 bases between the germline ends. This CDR3 region has 14 residues. The germline gives CDR1 DFQATT, CDR2 SNEGSKA (reference sequence). The CDR3: CSARPGQIYYGYTF. CDR3 nucleotide sequence: TGCAGTGCTAGACCCGGACAGATATACTATGGCTACACCTTC.

This clonotype turned up a few times. This chain links TRBV12-3 or TRBV12-4 with TRBJ2-2, with D unclear. The length of the CDR3 is 13 residues. Deletions cut 6 bases from V and 5 bases from J, with 10 bases between. The CDR3 region is CASSETETGELFF. The CDR3 nucleotides read TGTGCCAGCAGCGAAACGGAGACCGGGGAGCTGTTTTTT.

This clonotype appeared once. A much larger clonotype is one base distant, so this may be a read error. V is TRBV7-9 and J is TRBJ2-1; D gene unclear. The CDR3 contains 14 residues. V was trimmed by 11 bases and J by 4 bases, leaving 18 bases between them. The V gene's germline CDR1 is SEHNR and CDR2 FQNEAQ (reference sequence). The CDR3 bases are TGTGCCGGCATCCTAACTGGGAATTACAATGAGCAGTTCTTC. Encoded protein: CAGILTGNYNEQFF.

The CDR3 sequence: CASSEAGPLETQYF. The CDR3, as DNA: TGTGCCAGCAGCGAAGCGGGACCCCTAGAGACCCAGTACTTC. The V call is TRBV27, the J call TRBJ2-5, with 7 bases lining up with TRBD2. The CDR3 runs to 14 residues. Germline V gene lookup returns CDR1 MNHEY and CDR2 SMNVEV (reference sequence). Germline trimming cut 6 bases from V and 4 bases from J; bases unmatched to any gene: 8.

Remarks on this clonotype: One base away lies a much larger clone, so this may be a sequencing read error. This chain links TRBV2 with TRBJ2-5; a possible D gene is TRBD2 (6 bases). The J call may be wrong; the DNA end is better matched by TRBJ2-7. The CDR3 has 12 residues. The V gene's germline CDR1 is SNHLY and CDR2 FYNNEI. In DNA form, the CDR3 reads TGTGCCAGCAGGGAGGGTGGCTACGAGCAGTACTTC. Encoded protein: CASREGGYEQYF.

The table lists this clonotype with many counts. This chain links TRBV4-3 with TRBJ2-7, with TRBD2 as a possible D gene (6 bases). The CDR3 is 15 amino acids. With 0 bases removed from V and 3 bases from J, the gap between germline ends came to 12 bases. The germline V gene encodes CDR1 LGHNA and CDR2 YSLEER. CDR3 bases: TGCGCCAGCAGCCAAGAGGGGCAGGGACTCTACGAGCAGTACTTC. It is translated as CASSQEGQGLYEQYF.

The chain has TRBV2 and TRBJ2-5; D not certain. Germline assignment: CDR1 SNHLY and CDR2 FYNNEI. This CDR3 is built from 13 residues. Trimming cost V 5 bases and J 4 bases, with 11 bases left between them. CDR3 nucleotide sequence: TGTGCCAGCAGTAGGCCTTCCCGAGAGACCCAGTACTTC. Its protein product is CASSRPSRETQYF. The full variable domain, its missing parts supplied by reference TRBV2 and TRBJ2-5, is EPEVTQTPSHQVTQMGQEVILRCVPISNHLYFYWYRQILGQKVEFLVSFYNNEISEKSEIFDDQFSVERPDGSNFTLKIRSTKLEDSAMYFCASSRPSRETQYFGPGTRLLVL.

The chain joins TRBV6-5 to TRBJ2-1; no firm D call. Trimming stripped 9 bases from V and 9 bases from J, with 15 bases between. CDR1 is MNHEY and CDR2 is SVGAGI in the germline V gene. CDR3 length: 12 residues. DNA of the CDR3: TGTGCCAGTTGGACCCGCTCGGGTGAGCAGTTCTTC. Protein product: CASWTRSGEQFF.

The rearrangement uses TRBV4-3 and TRBJ2-1; D uncertain. CDR1 is LGHNA and CDR2 is YSLEER in the germline V gene. This CDR3 has 15 amino acids. The V end lost 0 bases, the J end lost 6 bases, and 12 bases lay between the germline ends. The CDR3 sequence is CASSQDRGSPNEQFF. The CDR3 region has the DNA TGCGCCAGCAGCCAAGATCGAGGTAGCCCCAATGAGCAGTTCTTC.

This chain uses TRBV7-3 with TRBJ1-1, with 8 positions matching TRBD1. Germline V lookup: CDR1 SGHTA, CDR2 FQGTGA. V lost 5 bases to trimming and J lost 7 bases; unmatched junction nucleotides: 6. This CDR3 is 13 amino acids long. Here the CDR3 DNA reads TGTGCCAGCAGCCTCAGGGGGCTTGGTGAAGCTTTCTTT. Its protein product is CASSLRGLGEAFF.

The J gene is TRBJ1-1, the V gene TRBV30; D is unclear. The CDR3 is 13 residues long. Trimming pared 0 bases from V and 5 bases from J, leaving 10 bases between. CDR1 and CDR2 (germline): GTSNPN, SVGIG (reference sequence). The CDR3 region has the DNA TGTGCCTGGAGTGTAGAAGGATGGACTGAAGCTTTCTTT. It specifies CAWSVEGWTEAFF.

The chain carries TRBV20-1 and TRBJ2-5, with D perhaps being TRBD1 or TRBD2 (6 bases each). Germline V gene data show CDR1 as DFQATT and CDR2 as SNEGSKA (reference sequence). The CDR3 is made up of 13 amino acids. V was clipped by 4 bases and J by 5 bases, with 14 bases between them. The CDR3 loop is CSAKLGGWETQYF. The CDR3 DNA reads TGCAGTGCTAAATTGGGGGGCTGGGAGACCCAGTACTTC.

This clonotype was recorded a few times. The chain employs TRBV29-1 and TRBJ1-1; TRBD1 matches at 8 bases. The V segment lost 6 bases and the J segment 4 bases; nucleotides outside the gene matches: 10. Germline CDR1 and CDR2: SQVTM and ANQGSEA. This CDR3 spans 14 amino acids. The CDR3: CSVNQGAGGTEAFF. The CDR3, as DNA: TGCAGCGTAAATCAGGGGGCCGGTGGCACTGAAGCTTTCTTT.

This clonotype showed up just a few times. The rearrangement uses TRBV4-1 and TRBJ2-1; perhaps TRBD2 as D (6 bases). The CDR3 is 16 residues long. Germline V gene data show CDR1 as MGHRA and CDR2 as YSYEKL. V shed 1 base and J shed 6 bases, with 16 bases lying between them. In nucleotides, the CDR3 is TGCGCCAGCAGCCAAGTTCGGCTAGCGTCGACCAATGAGCAGTTCTTC. Protein sequence: CASSQVRLASTNEQFF.

The chain joins TRBV29-1 to TRBJ1-5; D is unresolved. Germline values: CDR1 SQVTM, CDR2 ANQGSEA. V lost 7 bases, J lost 3 bases, and 16 bases lay in between. The CDR3 length is 14 residues. CDR3: CSARRLGSNQPQHF. Written as DNA, the CDR3 is TGCAGCGCTCGAAGGCTAGGTTCCAATCAGCCCCAGCATTTT.

Worth noting for this clonotype: At one end the junction does not follow the germline gene, possibly because of a read error. The gene calls are TRBV12-5 and TRBJ1-2; D remains ambiguous. This CDR3 contains 16 residues. Germline V gene sequence: CDR1 LGHNT, CDR2 FRNRAP. CDR3 protein: CAGGLEARRPRYGYTF. The CDR3, as DNA: TGTGCTGGTGGTTTGGAGGCGCGGCGTCCGCGATATGGCTACACCTTC. The variable domain in full, completed from reference TRBV12-5 and TRBJ1-2, reads DARVTQTPRHKVTEMGQEVTMRCQPILGHNTVFWYRQTMMQGLELLAYFRNRAPLDDSGMPKDRFSAEMPDATLATLKIQPSEPRDSAVYFCAGGLEARRPRYGYTFGSGTRLTVV.

This clonotype was recorded many times. This chain links TRBV5-1 with TRBJ1-2; 8 nucleotides match TRBD1. Germline CDR1 is SGHRS and CDR2 is YFSETQ. V was pared by 2 bases and J by 6 bases, with 6 bases of the junction left unmatched. The CDR3 spans 14 residues. CDR3 sequence (DNA): TGCGCCAGCAGCTTAGGGACAGGTGAAGATGGCTACACCTTC. This encodes CASSLGTGEDGYTF.